One TCR beta chain is described in this entry. The antigen is not known. This entry is derived from a study of shared clonotypes between healthy human individuals. Findings and caveats of the study: When compared with the clonotypes that were shared by all four sorted-subset donors, the non-shared clonotypes turned out to have lower generation probabilities.

The germline V gene encodes CDR1 MDHEN and CDR2 SYDVKM. This CDR3 has 14 residues. Sequencing used immunoSEQ multiplex PCR; TCRdb keeps in-frame clones, though not all of them. In the table there are some 2,000,000 clones, over 85% of which are singletons. V gene TRBV28 combines with J gene TRBJ1-2; possibly TRBD1 for D (6 bases). Sequencing was carried out using naive CD4+ T cells sorted from blood. Stated subset: CD45RA+ positively selected. The sequence came from a man aged 18 to 29 in good health. CDR3 DNA: TGTTCGACGTCAGGGGACTCCCTAAACTATGGCTACACCTTC. It codes for CSTSGDSLNYGYTF.